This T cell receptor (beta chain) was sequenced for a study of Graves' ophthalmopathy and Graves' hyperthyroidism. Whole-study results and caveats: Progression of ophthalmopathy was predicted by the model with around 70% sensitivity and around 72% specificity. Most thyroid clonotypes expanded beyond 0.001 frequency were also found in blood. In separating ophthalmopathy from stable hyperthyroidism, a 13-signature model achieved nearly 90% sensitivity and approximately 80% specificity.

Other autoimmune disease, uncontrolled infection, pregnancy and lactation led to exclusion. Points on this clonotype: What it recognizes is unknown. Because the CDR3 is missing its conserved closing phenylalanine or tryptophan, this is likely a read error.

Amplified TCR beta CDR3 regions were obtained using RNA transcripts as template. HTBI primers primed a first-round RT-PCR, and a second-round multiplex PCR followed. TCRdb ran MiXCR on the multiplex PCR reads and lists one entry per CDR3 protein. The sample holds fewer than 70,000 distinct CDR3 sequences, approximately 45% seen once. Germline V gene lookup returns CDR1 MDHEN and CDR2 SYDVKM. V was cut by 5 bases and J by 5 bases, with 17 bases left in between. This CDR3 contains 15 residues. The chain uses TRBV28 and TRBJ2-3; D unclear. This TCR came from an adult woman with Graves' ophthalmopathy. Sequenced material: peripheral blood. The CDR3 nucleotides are TGTGCCAGCAGTGCACCCCTAACCCCGGGAGATACGCAGTATTCT. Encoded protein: CASSAPLTPGDTQYS.